These 26 T cell receptor beta chains came from one sample sequenced in a study of T cell responses to AZD1222 COVID-19 vaccine. Sequencing was performed with immunoSEQ multiplex PCR; in TCRdb, only in-frame clones are kept and a portion is missing. The table includes under 200,000 clones, around 92% detected once. The source material was peripheral blood, sampled 28 days after the second AZD1222 dose. The origin of the receptors is an adult who received the AZD1222 COVID-19 vaccine.

In its sample, this clone was seen once. The chain recombines TRBV27 with TRBJ1-1; the D is unclear. Between the trimmed V and J ends, which lost 7 bases and 0 bases, there was a span of 15 bases. The germline V gene has CDR1 MNHEY and CDR2 SMNVEV (reference sequence). There are 15 residues in the CDR3. The CDR3 is CASNKAAGVNTEAFF. The CDR3 DNA reads TGTGCCAGCAACAAAGCGGCCGGGGTGAACACTGAAGCTTTCTTT.

The chain is built from TRBV28 and TRBJ2-7, with D possibly TRBD1 on 6 matching bases. The CDR3 extends over 16 amino acids. CDR1 MDHEN and CDR2 SYDVKM come from the germline V gene. V was cut by 2 bases and J by 2 bases, with 16 bases left in between. The CDR3 region is CASSLDPGHLTYEQYF. The CDR3 nucleotides are TGTGCCAGCAGTTTAGATCCGGGACACCTCACCTACGAGCAGTACTTC.

This clone was seen a single time. The genes are TRBV11-2 and TRBJ1-6; D possibly corresponds to TRBD1 (5 bases). Between the trimmed V and J ends, which lost 0 bases and 10 bases, there was a span of 13 bases. The CDR3 has 15 residues. Germline loops: CDR1 SGHAT, CDR2 FQNNGV. DNA for the CDR3: TGTGCCAGCAGCTTAGATGGGAGGGGCGGGTCACCCCTCCACTTT. Encoded protein: CASSLDGRGGSPLHF.

This clone was observed a handful of times. V gene TRBV6-2 or TRBV6-3 combines with J gene TRBJ2-7, with D perhaps TRBD1 (5 bases). CDR1 and CDR2 (germline): MNHEY, SVGEGT. The CDR3 extends over 12 amino acids. Trimming took 6 bases from V and 0 from J, leaving 6 bases between them. The CDR3 loop reads CASSDSSYEQYF. The CDR3 nucleotides read TGTGCCAGCAGCGACAGCTCCTACGAGCAGTACTTC.

The chain employs TRBV12-3 or TRBV12-4 and TRBJ2-5; D gene ambiguous. The CDR3 length is 12 residues. Trimming took 2 bases from V and 1 from J, leaving 2 bases between them. The CDR3 loop is CASSLSQETQYF. The CDR3 region has the DNA TGTGCCAGCAGTTTATCCCAAGAGACCCAGTACTTC.

The chain uses TRBV29-1 and TRBJ2-5; TRBD2 matches 11 bases. Losses at the gene ends were 5 bases for V and 7 bases for J; bases not matched to a gene: 18. CDR3 size: 17 residues. The germline V gene encodes CDR1 SQVTM and CDR2 ANQGSEA. The CDR3 spells CSVRGDFSGRAVGTQYF. CDR3 nucleotide sequence: TGCAGCGTTCGTGGGGATTTTAGCGGGAGGGCCGTGGGGACCCAGTACTTC.

This chain uses TRBV2 with TRBJ2-7, with TRBD2 matching over 8 bases. The germline V gene encodes CDR1 SNHLY and CDR2 FYNNEI. The CDR3 has 13 amino acids. Trimming at V came to 4 bases and at J to 6 bases, leaving 5 bases not matched to a gene. CDR3 sequence (DNA): TGTGCCAGCAGTGCCCGGAGCGGGGGCGAGCAGTACTTC. The encoded protein is CASSARSGGEQYF.

V and J are TRBV5-4 and TRBJ2-7; 7 nucleotides align to TRBD1. The J segment lost 0 bases and the V segment lost 2 bases, leaving 5 bases of the junction unmatched. Looked up from germline, CDR1 is SGHNT and CDR2 is YYREEE (reference sequence). The CDR3 covers 15 residues. The CDR3: CASSFGTENSYEQYF. The CDR3 DNA sequence: TGTGCCAGCAGCTTTGGGACAGAAAACTCCTACGAGCAGTACTTC. Based on the CDR3 plus reference TRBV5-4 and TRBJ2-7, the full variable domain is ETGVTQSPTHLIKTRGQQVTLRCSSQSGHNTVSWYQQALGQGPQFIFQYYREEENGRGNFPPRFSGLQFPNYSSELNVNALELDDSALYLCASSFGTENSYEQYFGPGTRLTVT.

The CDR3 here is CASSEMSSYNEQFF. The CDR3 nucleotides are TGCGCCAGCAGTGAGATGAGCTCCTACAATGAGCAGTTCTTC. The V and J genes are TRBV10-2 and TRBJ2-1; D unresolved. The V end was cut by 2 bases, the J end by 0 bases, with 5 bases between. CDR3 size: 14 residues. Germline values: CDR1 WSHSY, CDR2 SAAADI.

The chain couples TRBV5-1 to TRBJ1-2; perhaps TRBD1 as D (6 bases). Trimming stripped 4 bases from V and 6 bases from J, with 31 bases between. The CDR3 consists of 19 residues. Per the germline V gene, CDR1 is SGHRS and CDR2 is YFSETQ. In nucleotides, the CDR3 is TGCGCCAGCAGCGCCCTAGTCTCACCCCAGGGGCCGGTGAGTGATGGCTACACCTTC. This translates into CASSALVSPQGPVSDGYTF.

V is TRBV6-4 and J is TRBJ1-1; D unresolved. The CDR3 has 13 residues. Germline CDR1 MRHNA, CDR2 SNTAGT. Trimming took 2 bases from V and 4 from J, leaving 8 bases between them. Here the CDR3 reads CASSDREGTEAFF. Here the CDR3 DNA reads TGTGCCAGCAGTGACCGGGAGGGCACTGAAGCTTTCTTT.

This chain uses TRBV9 with TRBJ2-7, with TRBD1 matching over 7 bases. The junction had 10 bases not matched to a gene; V was cut back by 4 bases and J by 6 bases. The CDR3 is 14 amino acids. Germline CDR1 and CDR2: SGDLS and YYNGEE. The DNA of the CDR3 is TGTGCCAGCAGCACCGGGTCCCCAGGGGGCGAGCAGTACTTC. This codes for CASSTGSPGGEQYF.

The chain employs TRBV3-1 (or the pseudogene TRBV3-2) and TRBJ1-2; 9 bases are a match to TRBD1. Trimming at V came to 0 bases and at J to 2 bases, leaving 10 bases not matched to a gene. Germline V gene data show CDR1 as LGHDT and CDR2 as YNNKEL (reference sequence). The CDR3 is made up of 18 amino acids. CDR3 coding DNA: TGTGCCAGCAGCCAAGATCTCCACAGGGGGCGATCCAACTATGGCTACACCTTC. As protein: CASSQDLHRGRSNYGYTF.

This clone appeared once. The V and J genes are TRBV18 and TRBJ1-5; no reliable D call. The CDR3 spans 13 residues. Germline V CDR1 and CDR2: KGHSH, LQKENI. The V end was cut by 3 bases, the J end by 5 bases, with 8 bases between. The CDR3 DNA reads as TGTGCCAGCTCACCCTTTCCCGATCAGCCCCAGCATTTT. Its translation is CASSPFPDQPQHF.

This chain uses TRBV6-5 with TRBJ1-5; D possibly corresponds to TRBD1 (6 bases). V was shortened by 10 bases and J by 0 bases, with 16 bases between the two germline ends. The CDR3 is 15 amino acids. Germline V lookup: CDR1 MNHEY, CDR2 SVGAGI. The CDR3 region has the DNA TGTGCCACTAAACCGGGACACCATAGCAATCAGCCCCAGCATTTT. This sequence encodes CATKPGHHSNQPQHF.

This clone appeared once. This chain joins TRBV3-1 (or the pseudogene TRBV3-2) and TRBJ2-7; 8 bases line up with TRBD2. Per germline, CDR1 LGHDT and CDR2 YNNKEL (reference sequence). CDR3 length equals 15 residues. The J segment lost 3 bases and the V segment lost 3 bases, leaving 7 bases of the junction unmatched. The CDR3 nucleotides are TGTGCCAGCAGCCATGTCACTAGCGGCCACTACGAGCAGTACTTC. Protein product: CASSHVTSGHYEQYF.

The chain employs TRBV11-2 and TRBJ1-2, with TRBD1 identical over 9 bases. CDR3 size: 13 residues. Per the germline V gene, CDR1 is SGHAT and CDR2 is FQNNGV. Trimming cost V 5 bases and J 5 bases; bases outside gene matches: 3. The DNA of the CDR3 is TGTGCCAGCAGCCCAGACAGGGGGTATGGCTACACCTTC. Translation: CASSPDRGYGYTF. Combining the CDR3 with reference TRBV11-2 and TRBJ1-2 gives the whole variable domain EAGVAQSPRYKIIEKRQSVAFWCNPISGHATLYWYQQILGQGPKLLIQFQNNGVVDDSQLPKDRFSAERLKGVDSTLKIQPAKLEDSAVYLCASSPDRGYGYTFGSGTRLTVV.

This chain connects TRBV4-3 to TRBJ2-7, with TRBD2 matching 8 bases. Germline CDR1 is LGHNA and CDR2 is YSLEER. This CDR3 has 17 residues. The V and J ends lost 0 bases and 2 bases, in that order; junction bases with no gene match: 9. CDR3: CASSQDRAGVGAYEQYF. The CDR3 region has the DNA TGCGCCAGCAGCCAAGACAGAGCGGGAGTAGGGGCCTACGAGCAGTACTTC.

The chain carries TRBV14 and TRBJ1-6, with a possible D match to TRBD1 (5 bases). The CDR3 has 16 amino acids. The V and J ends lost 2 bases and 1 base respectively, with 9 bases between them. CDR1 and CDR2 (germline): SGHDN, FVKESK. The CDR3 DNA reads TGTGCCAGCAGCCAAATTACAGGTTCCTATAATTCACCCCTCCACTTT. This encodes CASSQITGSYNSPLHF.

The chain links TRBV5-1 to TRBJ1-4; 9 bases align to TRBD1. Trimming cost V 3 bases and J 8 bases; bases outside gene matches: 8. Germline V CDR1 and CDR2: SGHRS, YFSETQ. This CDR3 has 15 residues. CDR3 residues: CASSSRDREVEKLFF. CDR3 in DNA: TGCGCCAGCAGCTCGAGGGACAGGGAAGTAGAAAAACTGTTTTTT.

The CDR3 reads CASSPGVWDTQYF. CDR3 sequence (DNA): TGTGCCAGCAGCCCAGGAGTGTGGGATACGCAGTATTTT. The gene calls are TRBV11-2 and TRBJ2-3; D unresolved. The CDR3 is made up of 13 amino acids. The ends were cut back, 5 bases at V and 6 bases at J, with 12 bases in the middle. Germline lookup yields CDR1 SGHAT and CDR2 FQNNGV. Looking up the rest from reference TRBV11-2 and TRBJ2-3 gives the full variable domain: EAGVAQSPRYKIIEKRQSVAFWCNPISGHATLYWYQQILGQGPKLLIQFQNNGVVDDSQLPKDRFSAERLKGVDSTLKIQPAKLEDSAVYLCASSPGVWDTQYFGPGTRLTVL.

The V gene is TRBV18, the J gene TRBJ2-4; D unresolved. The CDR3 is made up of 15 amino acids. The germline gives CDR1 KGHSH, CDR2 LQKENI. V lost 0 bases, J lost 0 bases, and 6 bases lay in between. CDR3 residues: CASSPPGKAKNIQYF. CDR3 nucleotides: TGTGCCAGCTCACCACCGGGGAAAGCCAAAAACATTCAGTACTTC.

This chain uses TRBV5-4 with TRBJ2-2; 11 nucleotides align to TRBD1. The J segment lost 4 bases and the V segment lost 4 bases, leaving 9 bases of the junction unmatched. Germline CDR1 is SGHNT and CDR2 is YYREEE (reference sequence). This CDR3 spans 17 amino acids. CDR3 sequence (DNA): TGTGCCAGCAGCCCCGTCTCGGGACAGGGGGTCACCGGGGAGCTGTTTTTT. This codes for CASSPVSGQGVTGELFF.

The gene calls are TRBV7-2 and TRBJ1-3; possible D gene TRBD1, 5 bases. V was cut by 3 bases and J by 4 bases, with 16 bases left in between. The CDR3 extends over 16 amino acids. Looked up from germline, CDR1 is SGHTA and CDR2 is FQGNSA. In DNA form, the CDR3 reads TGTGCCAGCAGCTTGTTAGGGGCGGCCGCGGGAAACACCATATATTTT. Its translation is CASSLLGAAAGNTIYF.

The rearrangement uses TRBV7-8 and TRBJ2-3; D is unresolved. Trimming removed 1 base at V and 4 bases at J, with 12 bases between. The V gene's germline CDR1 is SGHVS and CDR2 FQNEAQ. CDR3 length equals 15 residues. The CDR3 protein is CASSLVRVRADTQYF. CDR3 coding DNA: TGTGCCAGCAGCTTAGTTAGGGTTAGGGCAGATACGCAGTATTTT.

J is TRBJ1-1 and V is TRBV30, with D uncertain. CDR1 and CDR2 from the germline V gene are GTSNPN and SVGIG (reference sequence). V gave up 0 bases and J gave up 7 bases, with 12 bases separating them. The CDR3 loop spans 13 amino acids. The CDR3 nucleotides read TGTGCCTGGAGTGTAGACCGGGGTCTTGAAGCTTTCTTT. Translation: CAWSVDRGLEAFF.